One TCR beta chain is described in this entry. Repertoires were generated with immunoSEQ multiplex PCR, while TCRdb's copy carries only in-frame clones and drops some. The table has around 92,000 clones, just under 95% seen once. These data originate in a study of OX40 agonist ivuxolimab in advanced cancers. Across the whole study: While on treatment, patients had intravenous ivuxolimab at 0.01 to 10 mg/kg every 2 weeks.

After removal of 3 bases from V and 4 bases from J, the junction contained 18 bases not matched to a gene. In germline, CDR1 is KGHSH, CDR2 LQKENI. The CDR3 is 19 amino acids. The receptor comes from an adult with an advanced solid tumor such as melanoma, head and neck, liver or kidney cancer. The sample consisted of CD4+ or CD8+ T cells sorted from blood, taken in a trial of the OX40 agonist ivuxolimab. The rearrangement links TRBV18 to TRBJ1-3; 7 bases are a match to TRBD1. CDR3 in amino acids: CASSPGRQGSGSGGNTIYF. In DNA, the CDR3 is TGTGCCAGCTCACCGGGGAGACAGGGAAGTGGAAGTGGCGGAAACACCATATATTTT.